This T cell receptor beta chain was observed in a study of tumor and adjacent non-tumor tissue in lung cancer. Study overall: There were some 11 adenocarcinoma, 2 squamous cell carcinoma and 1 small cell lung cancer cases. On average, productive TCRbeta reads reached about 4 million per sample.

No cell sorting was done before RNA was extracted from the tissue. The normal lung tissue was taken more than 3 cm from the tumor edge. V was cut by 9 bases and J by 4 bases, with 13 bases left in between. The V gene's germline CDR1 is KGHDR and CDR2 SFDVKD. This CDR3 contains 13 residues. Turning to this clonotype: The target antigen is unknown. Since a much larger clone is just one base distant, this may be a read error.

Study findings and constraints: TCR diversity was significantly greater in tumor than normal lung tissue. Tumor repertoires had a smaller top 100 clone share than normal lung.

A modified ARM-PCR protocol with three rounds of nested PCR amplified TCRbeta. One entry per CDR3 protein, called by TCRdb with MiXCR from the multiplex PCR reads. Of 77,000 or so distinct CDR3 sequences in the sample, approximately 82% were seen once. The receptor was derived from a man in his 70s with non-small cell lung cancer. The chain uses TRBV24-1 and TRBJ2-3; D ambiguous. The specimen was distant non-tumor lung tissue. This CDR3 is CATQYGPPDTQYF. Here the CDR3 DNA reads TGTGCCACCCAATATGGCCCACCAGATACGCAGTATTTT.